This passage covers 17 T cell receptor beta chains from one sample sequenced in a study of T cells in localized non-small cell lung cancer (dated by TCRdb to about 2020). Libraries were made using the immunoSEQ multiplex PCR assay. TCRdb took this table from immuneACCESS and kept in-frame rearrangements with V and J called. Such tables lack part of the clones; where checked against another copy, unresolved V genes explain under half of the gap, and the rest is unexplained. The sample contains about 33,000 clones, about nine tenths of them found a single time. The ten top clones hold less than 5.5% of the sample. The sequencing here drew on peripheral blood, taken before any cancer treatment. Every receptor here comes from a male donor older than 55 with stage III lung adenocarcinoma.

The V call is TRBV30, the J call TRBJ1-3, with a possible D match to TRBD1 (5 bases). Germline-derived CDR1 and CDR2 are GTSNPN and SVGIG (reference sequence). The CDR3 covers 15 residues. The V gene lost 0 bases and the J gene lost 0 bases, with 9 bases spanning the gap. CDR3 DNA sequence: TGTGCCTGGAGTGTAGGACAAGCCTCTGGAAACACCATATATTTT. This encodes CAWSVGQASGNTIYF.

The rearrangement uses TRBV6-5 and TRBJ2-5, with D tentatively TRBD2 (6 bases). CDR1 and CDR2 (germline): MNHEY, SVGAGI. The CDR3 loop spans 16 amino acids. The V end lost 4 bases, the J end lost 3 bases, and 18 bases lay between the germline ends. CDR3 DNA sequence: TGTGCCAGCAGTTCGCCCGGGAGCCCCAAAGAAGAGACCCAGTACTTC. It specifies CASSSPGSPKEETQYF.

This clone was seen a single time. The V call is TRBV2, the J call TRBJ2-1, with 8 nucleotides matching TRBD1. CDR1 and CDR2 from the germline V gene are SNHLY and FYNNEI. The CDR3 covers 14 residues. V dropped 11 bases and J dropped 6; count of bases not matched to a gene: 12. CDR3 DNA sequence: TGTGCCGGATGCCGGGACAGGCCATGCAATGAGCAGTTCTTC. Protein sequence: CAGCRDRPCNEQFF. Combining the CDR3 with reference TRBV2 and TRBJ2-1 gives the whole variable domain EPEVTQTPSHQVTQMGQEVILRCVPISNHLYFYWYRQILGQKVEFLVSFYNNEISEKSEIFDDQFSVERPDGSNFTLKIRSTKLEDSAMYFCAGCRDRPCNEQFFGPGTRLTVL.

The chain employs TRBV4-1 and TRBJ1-1, with a possible D match to TRBD1 (6 bases). This CDR3 has 18 residues. V was pared by 2 bases and J by 6 bases, with 25 bases between. Looked up from germline, CDR1 is MGHRA and CDR2 is YSYEKL. The CDR3 region is CASSQIGGRTGLLPEAFF. For the CDR3, the DNA is TGCGCCAGCAGCCAAATTGGGGGTAGAACAGGGCTGCTCCCTGAAGCTTTCTTT.

The chain has TRBV5-6 and TRBJ2-7; TRBD1 agrees at 7 bases. Germline CDR1 is SGHDT and CDR2 is YYEEEE. The CDR3 is 13 residues long. Losses at the gene ends were 3 bases for V and 10 bases for J; bases not matched to a gene: 10. The CDR3 loop reads CASSSGTVINQYF. The CDR3 DNA sequence: TGTGCCAGCAGCTCCGGGACAGTCATTAATCAGTACTTC. The whole variable domain, remainder taken from reference TRBV5-6 and TRBJ2-7, is DAGVTQSPTHLIKTRGQQVTLRCSPKSGHDTVSWYQQALGQGPQFIFQYYEEEERQRGNFPDRFSGHQFPNYSSELNVNALLLGDSALYLCASSSGTVINQYFGPGTRLTVT.

V and J are TRBV6-4 and TRBJ2-3; either TRBD1 or TRBD2 may fit D (5 bases each). CDR1 MRHNA and CDR2 SNTAGT come from the germline V gene. The CDR3 extends over 14 amino acids. Trimming took off 4 bases at V and 1 base at J, with 9 bases between the two ends. CDR3 protein: CASSGGGGTDTQYF. CDR3 in DNA: TGTGCCAGCAGTGGTGGGGGAGGCACAGATACGCAGTATTTT.

The chain has TRBV29-1 and TRBJ1-1, with 7 bases identical to TRBD1. Germline V CDR1 and CDR2: SQVTM, ANQGSEA. Trimming removed 5 bases from V and 1 base from J; junction bases left unmatched: 7. The CDR3 has 14 residues. CDR3 coding DNA: TGCAGCGTTTCCCAGGGGGTGGCGAACACTGAAGCTTTCTTT. It specifies CSVSQGVANTEAFF.

The chain uses TRBV27 and TRBJ1-2, with 8 positions matching TRBD1. Germline trimming cut 5 bases from V and 5 bases from J; bases unmatched to any gene: 7. Germline CDR1 MNHEY, CDR2 SMNVEV (reference sequence). CDR3 size: 14 residues. The CDR3 bases are TGTGCCAGCAGTGCAGACAGGGGAGGTTATGGCTACACCTTC. Its protein is CASSADRGGYGYTF.

The genes are TRBV19 and TRBJ2-1, with TRBD1 matching over 8 bases. Germline CDR1 and CDR2: LNHDA and SQIVND (reference sequence). After removal of 4 bases from V and 6 bases from J, the junction contained 11 bases not matched to a gene. CDR3 length equals 16 residues. In DNA form, the CDR3 reads TGTGCCAGTAGTAAAGACGGGACAGGAACGAGCAATGAGCAGTTCTTC. Translation: CASSKDGTGTSNEQFF.

V is TRBV6-6 and J is TRBJ2-2; no clear D gene. V shed 7 bases and J shed 1 base, with 4 bases lying between them. Germline V CDR1 and CDR2: MNHNY, SVGAGI (reference sequence). This CDR3 comprises 12 residues. CDR3 protein: CASTVNTGELFF. The CDR3 coding sequence is TGTGCCAGCACAGTGAACACCGGGGAGCTGTTTTTT.

The V gene is TRBV18, the J gene TRBJ1-5, with D perhaps matching TRBD1 (5 bases). The CDR3 runs 15 residues. The V end was cut by 3 bases, the J end by 6 bases, with 15 bases between. Germline V lookup: CDR1 KGHSH, CDR2 LQKENI. The CDR3 reads CASSPRLDGGQPQHF. The CDR3 DNA reads TGTGCCAGCTCACCCCGCCTTGACGGGGGTCAGCCCCAGCATTTT.

This clone was counted only a few times. The chain links TRBV29-1 to TRBJ2-5, with D perhaps assigned TRBD1 or TRBD2 (5 bases each). CDR1 and CDR2 from the germline V gene are SQVTM and ANQGSEA. V was trimmed by 5 bases and J by 5 bases, leaving 15 bases between them. The CDR3 consists of 13 residues. CDR3 in DNA: TGCAGCGTTTGTTGGGGGATGGGCGAGACCCAGTACTTC. It yields the protein CSVCWGMGETQYF.

The rearrangement joins TRBV5-5 to TRBJ1-1; D may be TRBD1 (5 bases). Germline V gene data show CDR1 as SGHKS and CDR2 as YYEKEE (reference sequence). V lost 4 bases, J lost 1 base, and 14 bases lay in between. The CDR3 consists of 15 residues. The CDR3 loop is CASSGTGVSNTEAFF. The CDR3 region has the DNA TGTGCCAGCAGCGGAACGGGGGTTTCGAACACTGAAGCTTTCTTT.

In its sample, this clone was seen once. The chain combines TRBV5-1 with TRBJ1-1, with 9 bases lining up with TRBD1. CDR1 is SGHRS, CDR2 YFSETQ, per germline. V lost 2 bases and J lost 5; bases outside the gene matches: 7. The CDR3 covers 15 residues. CDR3 loop: CASSFEQGAKTEAFF. The CDR3 coding sequence is TGCGCCAGCAGCTTCGAACAGGGGGCGAAGACTGAAGCTTTCTTT.

The chain employs TRBV7-9 and TRBJ1-2; D might be TRBD1 (5 bases). CDR1 is SEHNR, CDR2 FQNEAQ, per germline (reference sequence). CDR3 length: 14 residues. Trimming shortened V by 5 bases and J by 8 bases, and 18 bases separated the two germline ends. DNA of the CDR3: TGTGCCAGCAGCCGGGACTCGGACGTGAAAGGCTACACCTTC. Protein product: CASSRDSDVKGYTF.

In this sample, this clone turned up a few times. The V gene is TRBV18, the J gene TRBJ1-1; D is ambiguous. Germline CDR1 is KGHSH and CDR2 is LQKENI. This CDR3 has 13 residues. Trimming stripped 2 bases from V and 5 bases from J, with 9 bases between. DNA for the CDR3: TGTGCCAGCTCACCAAAGTTTAAAACTGAAGCTTTCTTT. Translation gives CASSPKFKTEAFF.

The CDR3 sequence is CASSRDYQETQYF. The CDR3 DNA is TGTGCCAGCAGTCGGGACTACCAAGAGACCCAGTACTTC. The rearrangement uses TRBV2 and TRBJ2-5; the D gene is possibly TRBD2 (6 bases). With 5 bases removed from V and 0 bases from J, the gap between germline ends came to 7 bases. This CDR3 contains 13 residues. Germline V gene sequence: CDR1 SNHLY, CDR2 FYNNEI.